The text below deals with one T cell receptor beta chain. The antigen remains undetermined. The entry originates in a study of Ad26.COV2.S vaccination and SARS-CoV-2 variants. Study-level background: Intramuscularly, Ad26.COV2.S was given either once or twice, 56 days apart.

Treatment specified: 15 to 20 received Ad26.COV2.S at low or high dose, single or two shots; 5 received placebo; per-sample allocation not given. Samples were taken on day 63 after the first vaccine or placebo injection. What was given as vaccine was an Ad26 vector encoding Wuhan-strain SARS-CoV-2 spike. Germline CDR1 LGHDT, CDR2 YNNKEL (reference sequence). V was pared by 1 base and J by 3 bases, with 1 base of the junction left unmatched. The CDR3 contains 15 residues. Study-wide points: Vaccinees reportedly had broad spike-specific CD8+ and CD4+ T cell responses.

Using immunoSEQ multiplex PCR, the repertoire was profiled, and TCRdb retains in-frame clones only, with some absent. The table lists nearly 400,000 clones, approximately 89% of them singletons. The sample consisted of peripheral blood, taken in a trial of Ad26.COV2.S vaccine versus placebo. The chain carries TRBV3-1 (or the pseudogene TRBV3-2) and TRBJ2-7; 12 bases are shared with TRBD2. The clonotype was recovered from a person aged 18-60 years who received the Ad26.COV2.S COVID-19 vaccine or a placebo. The CDR3 DNA follows: TGTGCCAGCAGCCAAGCACTAGCGGGAGGCTACGAGCAGTACTTC. This gives the protein CASSQALAGGYEQYF.